Described below is a single T cell receptor (beta chain) sequence and its context. This sample is drawn from a study of blood T cell repertoires in COVID-19. Study-wide background: The United States, Italy and Spain supplied acute and convalescent COVID-19 samples. From T cells, B-cell-depleted T cells, or PBMCs came the material, which was cDNA or gDNA.

V lost 4 bases and J 2 bases, leaving 15 bases between the germline ends. The CDR3 contains 15 residues. The germline V gene has CDR1 SGHNT and CDR2 YYREEE (reference sequence). Per the study methods: Reference gene primer amplification gave nucleated cell count estimates. Here immunoSEQ multiplex PCR was the method, and the copy in TCRdb shows in-frame clones only, minus some. That table supplies the V and J calls and clone size; D and trimming were determined from the DNA. The sample has about 250,000 clones, roughly 84% seen once; the top ten hold 4.4%. The sequenced sample was peripheral blood. The gene calls are TRBV5-4 and TRBJ1-2; TRBD1 might be the D (5 bases). This receptor was obtained from a man between 45 and 60 years old with active or convalescent COVID-19. This chain's CDR3 is CASSPRAGQNYGYTF. Here the CDR3 DNA reads TGTGCCAGCAGCCCACGTGCGGGGCAGAACTATGGCTACACCTTC.